This TCR beta chain was documented in a study of identical twins. There are 18 residues in the CDR3. CDR1 is MNHEY, CDR2 SMNVEV, per germline (reference sequence). Trimming cost V 0 bases and J 4 bases; bases outside gene matches: 7. The cDNA had a unique molecular identifier and a template-switch universal primer site. MiXCR was run by TCRdb on the 5' RACE reads, yielding one entry per CDR3 protein. The sample includes a few hundred thousand distinct CDR3 sequences, 9% of them seen just once. This clonotype was detected many times. What it recognizes is unknown. Study outcomes and limitations: Sharing of beta out-of-frame sequences by twins showed a weaker excess.

The J gene is TRBJ1-5, the V gene TRBV27; 12 positions agree with TRBD1. Sequenced sample: naive T cells sorted from blood. This clonotype was obtained from a woman aged 50 to 60 in good health. The CDR3, as DNA: TGTGCCAGCAGTTTATCAGGCGGGACAGGGGGCAGAAATCAGCCCCAGCATTTT. Translated, it gives CASSLSGGTGGRNQPQHF.